Following are 20 T cell receptor beta chains from one sample sequenced in a study of blood T cells in healthy people across ages. A sample-barcoded 5' primer and a J-beta primer mix were used in a second PCR of about 7 to 12 cycles. A single record per CDR3 protein comes from TCRdb applying MiXCR to the 5' RACE reads. The sample lists roughly 800,000 distinct CDR3 sequences; 55% to 75% were seen once. Sequenced sample: blood. All receptors come from a man aged 25 to 40 in good health.

This clonotype was observed a handful of times. It may be a read error: a sequence one base away is much more abundant. The CDR3, as DNA: TGTGCCAGCAGTTTTAGATCTAGCGGCGACTTCCCGTACTTC. Its protein product is CASSFRSSGDFPYF. The rearrangement uses TRBV12-3 or TRBV12-4 and TRBJ2-7, with 7 bases aligning to TRBD2. The CDR3 is made up of 14 amino acids. V was pared by 3 bases and J by 12 bases, with 14 bases of the junction left unmatched.

This clonotype was counted only a few times. The V gene is TRBV20-1, the J gene TRBJ2-5; the D gene could be TRBD1 or TRBD2 (5 bases each). The V gene's germline CDR1 is DFQATT and CDR2 SNEGSKA (reference sequence). V was clipped by 4 bases and J by 5 bases, with 17 bases between them. The CDR3 contains 14 residues. The CDR3 DNA sequence: TGCAGTGCTATTTCCAGTGAGGGGCGGGAGACCCAGTACTTC. This sequence encodes CSAISSEGRETQYF.

This chain uses TRBV7-2 with TRBJ2-1; 10 bases match TRBD2. CDR1 is SGHTA, CDR2 FQGNSA, per germline. This CDR3 has 16 residues. With V trimmed by 5 bases and J by 4 bases, 8 bases remained unmatched. The CDR3 loop is CASSPSLAGTYNEQFF. Here the CDR3 DNA reads TGTGCCAGCAGCCCGTCACTAGCGGGAACTTACAATGAGCAGTTCTTC.

The chain combines TRBV7-9 with TRBJ2-4, with 8 nucleotides matching TRBD1. V gave up 5 bases and J gave up 5 bases; unmatched junction bases: 11. Looked up from germline, CDR1 is SEHNR and CDR2 is FQNEAQ (reference sequence). The length of the CDR3 is 16 residues. DNA of the CDR3: TGTGCCAGCAGCCGTCAATCCACAGGGGGTGAAAACATTCAGTACTTC. Translation: CASSRQSTGGENIQYF.

This chain links TRBV7-2 with TRBJ2-3, with TRBD1 matching over 7 bases. V lost 3 bases, J lost 6 bases, and 6 bases stayed unmatched. Germline V gene sequence: CDR1 SGHTA, CDR2 FQGNSA. The CDR3 has 14 residues. Written as DNA, the CDR3 is TGTGCCAGCAGCTTGGACAGGACGGTCGATACGCAGTATTTT. Translation gives CASSLDRTVDTQYF. Full variable domain (outside the CDR3, taken from reference TRBV7-2 and TRBJ2-3): GAGVSQSPSNKVTEKGKDVELRCDPISGHTALYWYRQSLGQGLEFLIYFQGNSAPDKSGLPSDRFSAERTGGSVSTLTIQRTQQEDSAVYLCASSLDRTVDTQYFGPGTRLTVL.

On this clonotype itself: A read error may account for a junction end that differs from germline. This rearrangement joins TRBV2 to TRBJ2-3; the match to TRBD2 covers 7 bases. Germline assignment: CDR1 SNHLY and CDR2 FYNNEI. This CDR3 is 13 amino acids long. The CDR3 bases are TGTACCAGCAGTTGGGAGGGCCGGGATACGCAGTATTTT. Its protein product is CTSSWEGRDTQYF.

The chain couples TRBV7-8 to TRBJ2-1; TRBD2 matches 16 bases. Trimming at V came to 5 bases and at J to 6 bases, leaving 4 bases not matched to a gene. Germline V lookup: CDR1 SGHVS, CDR2 FQNEAQ. The CDR3 extends over 16 amino acids. The CDR3 DNA follows: TGTGCCAGCAGCGAGGGACTAGCGGGGGGGCCCAATGAGCAGTTCTTC. Its protein is CASSEGLAGGPNEQFF.

J is TRBJ2-7 and V is TRBV9; D is tentatively TRBD1 or TRBD2 (5 bases each). The CDR3 contains 13 residues. V lost 0 bases, J lost 5 bases, and 9 bases lay in between. The germline V gene encodes CDR1 SGDLS and CDR2 YYNGEE. Here the CDR3 reads CASSVGGTHEQYF. CDR3 in DNA: TGTGCCAGCAGCGTAGGAGGGACCCACGAGCAGTACTTC.

This clonotype was recorded a few times. V and J are TRBV27 and TRBJ2-7, with 8 bases lining up with TRBD1. After removal of 0 bases from V and 3 bases from J, the junction contained 4 bases not matched to a gene. The CDR3 contains 15 residues. CDR1 MNHEY and CDR2 SMNVEV come from the germline V gene (reference sequence). The CDR3 reads CASSLSATGGYEQYF. CDR3 sequence (DNA): TGTGCCAGCAGTTTATCGGCCACAGGGGGCTACGAGCAGTACTTC.

This clonotype was picked up a small number of times. This chain links TRBV7-2 with TRBJ2-3; D unclear. V lost 5 bases and J lost 1, with 13 bases in between. CDR3 length: 15 residues. Germline V gives CDR1 SGHTA, CDR2 FQGNSA. Written as DNA, the CDR3 is TGTGCCAGCAGCCCCTACCAGGCGGGCACAGATACGCAGTATTTT. Its translation: CASSPYQAGTDTQYF.

A few counts support this clonotype. This rearrangement joins TRBV27 to TRBJ1-2, with a possible D match to TRBD1 (5 bases). The CDR3 consists of 12 residues. Germline loops: CDR1 MNHEY, CDR2 SMNVEV (reference sequence). V was cut by 6 bases and J by 9 bases, with 14 bases left in between. DNA for the CDR3: TGTGCCAGCAGAGTACCGGGGGAACGCTACACCTTC. Protein: CASRVPGERYTF.

The V call is TRBV5-1, the J call TRBJ2-7, with 8 bases identical to TRBD1. The J segment lost 8 bases and the V segment lost 3 bases, leaving 7 bases of the junction unmatched. Germline values: CDR1 SGHRS, CDR2 YFSETQ. This CDR3 has 13 residues. CDR3 loop: CASSSPGQGKQYF. The CDR3 DNA is TGCGCCAGCAGCTCCCCCGGACAGGGAAAGCAGTACTTC.

In its sample, this clonotype was seen once. This sequence joins TRBV7-9 and TRBJ1-6, with 10 nucleotides matching TRBD1. The CDR3 consists of 16 residues. Trimming removed 5 bases from V and 9 bases from J; junction bases left unmatched: 10. The germline V gene has CDR1 SEHNR and CDR2 FQNEAQ (reference sequence). The CDR3 coding sequence is TGTGCCAGCAGCACGCGAATTGGGACAGGGGTTTCACCCCTCCACTTT. Translation: CASSTRIGTGVSPLHF.

The chain recombines TRBV29-1 with TRBJ2-3; 8 bases fit TRBD1. CDR1 is SQVTM, CDR2 ANQGSEA, per germline. V trimming: 7 bases; J trimming: 3 bases; junction bases outside the gene matches: 12. This CDR3 has 15 amino acids. The CDR3 loop is CSAGLRTGRTDTQYF. The CDR3 DNA reads as TGCAGCGCTGGGTTAAGGACAGGGCGAACAGATACGCAGTATTTT.

Only a few counts were recorded for this clonotype. V is TRBV10-1 and J is TRBJ2-3; perhaps TRBD1 as D (5 bases). The CDR3 consists of 14 residues. V was pared by 3 bases and J by 2 bases, with 9 bases between. Germline V gene sequence: CDR1 WNHNN, CDR2 SYGVQD (reference sequence). CDR3 coding DNA: TGCGCCAGCAGTGATGGCAGGGCCACAGATACGCAGTATTTT. This sequence encodes CASSDGRATDTQYF.

This clonotype was counted a few times. This rearrangement joins TRBV12-3 or TRBV12-4 to TRBJ1-1; D gene unclear. Trimming shortened V by 5 bases and J by 0 bases, and 13 bases separated the two germline ends. The CDR3 has 15 amino acids. CDR3 amino acids: CASSKLSAMNTEAFF. The CDR3 DNA reads as TGTGCCAGCAGTAAACTCAGCGCAATGAACACTGAAGCTTTCTTT.

As to this clonotype: The junction differs from germline at one of its ends, possibly a read error. The chain carries TRBV7-7 and TRBJ1-6; D not resolved. CDR3 length: 13 residues. CDR1 and CDR2 (germline): SSHAT, FNYEAQ (reference sequence). The CDR3 coding sequence is TGTGCTAGCATCCGACAAGGGAATTCACCCCTCCACTTT. Translated: CASIRQGNSPLHF.

The chain carries TRBV28 and TRBJ2-4; TRBD1 agrees at 8 bases. This CDR3 spans 11 amino acids. In germline, CDR1 is MDHEN, CDR2 SYDVKM. Losses at the gene ends were 5 bases for V and 15 bases for J; bases not matched to a gene: 6. The CDR3 coding sequence is TGTGCCAGCAGTGAGGACAGGGAAACGTACTTC. Encoded protein: CASSEDRETYF.

The chain carries TRBV7-2 and TRBJ2-7, with D perhaps matching TRBD2 (5 bases). With 0 bases removed from V and 2 bases from J, the gap between germline ends came to 11 bases. CDR1 and CDR2 from the germline V gene are SGHTA and FQGNSA. There are 15 residues in the CDR3. CDR3: CASSLARAATYEQYF. The CDR3 nucleotides read TGTGCCAGCAGCTTAGCGAGAGCGGCTACCTACGAGCAGTACTTC.

This chain connects TRBV12-3 or TRBV12-4 to TRBJ1-2; 7 nucleotides match TRBD1. Trimming took 1 base from V and 0 from J; bases not matched to a gene: 2. The CDR3 covers 15 residues. CDR3 in amino acids: CASSLVTGANYGYTF. In DNA, the CDR3 is TGTGCCAGCAGTTTAGTAACAGGGGCTAACTATGGCTACACCTTC.